This TCR beta chain was found in a study of blood T cell repertoires in COVID-19 (dated by TCRdb to about 2020). Context from the whole study: Samples covering the acute and convalescent phases of COVID-19 were provided by collaborators in the United States, Italy and Spain. The prospective study material was composed of cDNA or gDNA derived from T cells, B-cell-depleted T cells, or PBMCs. Deeply sampled blood TCRbeta repertoires from subjects exposed to, actively infected with, or recovered from COVID-19 were included in the dataset. A freely available public database, intended as a resource for researchers studying the immune response to SARS-CoV-2, is where the repertoires were released. The samples were drawn from two sources: the first 160 participants of the ongoing ImmuneRACE study, and 1,000 to 1,500 subjects contributed by 6 global collaborators. Nearly every sample came with metadata listing a de-identified subject ID, COVID-19 status, age in years and sex. Where HLA class I and class II types were available, the types were taken from metadata supplied by the sample provider, not from assay-based typing.

Its CDR3 holds 12 amino acids, cysteine through phenylalanine. The CDR3 DNA has 36 bases and is translated from base 1. At the junction V is shortened by 1 base and J by 7 bases, with 8 bases in between. Taken from the germline V gene (reference sequence), the CDR1 and CDR2 loops are MNHEY and SMNVEV. Collaborating institutions collected whole blood in K2EDTA tubes following their own protocols. For TCRbeta analysis, collaborators shipped samples in one of three forms: frozen whole blood, isolated PBMCs, or DNA extracted from either of those sample types. For this clone: The antigen it recognizes is unknown. Base qualities are not at hand, and no much larger clone is one base apart.

Beyond this particular receptor, the publication reports: The quantity of clinical and demographic metadata differed by source and by participant and was supplied without curation.

TCRbeta CDR3 regions were amplified from genomic DNA by means of the immunoSEQ Assay, a bias-controlled multiplex PCR. For the original study's pipeline: Within the assay, amplification of reference gene primers was used to estimate how many nucleated cells each sample contained. Sequence reads were collapsed and filtered to measure the absolute abundance of every unique TCRbeta CDR3 rearrangement. For each sample, productive Simpson clonality was calculated as the square root of Simpson's diversity index over productive rearrangements. Drawn from immuneACCESS, this table holds only the in-frame rearrangements with V and J called that TCRdb kept. Clones are partly lost; checked studies trace under half to an unresolved V gene and leave the rest unexplained. V and J calls and clone size are those listed in that table; D and trimming were worked out from the DNA. In all, the sample holds fewer than 35,000 clones, and 85% to 90% of those were seen once. Clones ranked in the top ten supply over 4.5% of the sample.

The TCR sequence derives from a man aged 65 to 79 with active COVID-19. The sample was peripheral blood. The V and J segments used are TRBV27 and TRBJ2-7; possibly the D gene is TRBD1, per 6 matching bases. The CDR3 reads as follows: CASSLWGREQYF. The DNA sequence is given as TGTGCCAGCAGTTTATGGGGGCGGGAGCAGTACTTC.